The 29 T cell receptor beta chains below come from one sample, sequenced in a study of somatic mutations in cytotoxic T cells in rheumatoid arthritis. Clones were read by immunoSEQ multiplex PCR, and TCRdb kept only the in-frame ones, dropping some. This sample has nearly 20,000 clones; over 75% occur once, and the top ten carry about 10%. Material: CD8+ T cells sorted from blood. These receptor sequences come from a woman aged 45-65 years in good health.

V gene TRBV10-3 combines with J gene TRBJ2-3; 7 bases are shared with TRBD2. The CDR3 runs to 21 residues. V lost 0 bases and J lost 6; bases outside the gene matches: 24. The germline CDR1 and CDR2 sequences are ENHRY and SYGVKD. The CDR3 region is CAISESWMGLSGSPHWDTQYF. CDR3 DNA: TGTGCCATCAGTGAGTCTTGGATGGGGCTTAGCGGGTCTCCGCATTGGGATACGCAGTATTTT.

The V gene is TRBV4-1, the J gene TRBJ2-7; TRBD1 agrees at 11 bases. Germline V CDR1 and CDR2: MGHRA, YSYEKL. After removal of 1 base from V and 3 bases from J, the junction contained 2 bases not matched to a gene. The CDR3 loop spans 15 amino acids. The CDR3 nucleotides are TGCGCCAGCAGCCAAGGGGGGACAGGGGGCTACGAGCAGTACTTC. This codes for CASSQGGTGGYEQYF.

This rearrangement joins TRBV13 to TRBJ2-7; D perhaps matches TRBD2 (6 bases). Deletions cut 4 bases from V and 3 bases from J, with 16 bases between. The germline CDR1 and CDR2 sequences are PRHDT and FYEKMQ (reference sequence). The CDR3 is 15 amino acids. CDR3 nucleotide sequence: TGTGCCAGCAGCTATGGACGGCGGGGACTCTACGAGCAGTACTTC. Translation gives CASSYGRRGLYEQYF. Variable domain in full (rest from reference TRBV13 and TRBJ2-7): AAGVIQSPRHLIKEKRETATLKCYPIPRHDTVYWYQQGPGQDPQFLISFYEKMQSDKGSIPDRFSAQQFSDYHSELNMSSLELGDSALYFCASSYGRRGLYEQYFGPGTRLTVT.

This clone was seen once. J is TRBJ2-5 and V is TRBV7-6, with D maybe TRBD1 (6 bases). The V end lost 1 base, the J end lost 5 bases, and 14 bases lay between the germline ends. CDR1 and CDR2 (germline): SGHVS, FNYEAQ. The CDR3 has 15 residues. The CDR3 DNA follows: TGTGCCAGCAGCTTAGTGGCAGGGGAAGGGGAGACCCAGTACTTC. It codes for CASSLVAGEGETQYF.

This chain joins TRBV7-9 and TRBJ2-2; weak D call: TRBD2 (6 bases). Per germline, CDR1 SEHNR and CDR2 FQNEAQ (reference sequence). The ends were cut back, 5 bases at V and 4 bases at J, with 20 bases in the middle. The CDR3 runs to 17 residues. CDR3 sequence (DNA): TGTGCCAGCAGCCCTTCGGGGGACTTTGGAGCCACCGGGGAGCTGTTTTTT. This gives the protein CASSPSGDFGATGELFF.

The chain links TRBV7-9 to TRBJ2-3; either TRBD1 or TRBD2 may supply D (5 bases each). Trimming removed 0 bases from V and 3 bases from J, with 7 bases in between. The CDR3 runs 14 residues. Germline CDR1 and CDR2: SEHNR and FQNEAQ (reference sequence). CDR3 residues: CASSLAGATDTQYF. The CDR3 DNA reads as TGTGCCAGCAGCTTAGCCGGGGCGACAGATACGCAGTATTTT.

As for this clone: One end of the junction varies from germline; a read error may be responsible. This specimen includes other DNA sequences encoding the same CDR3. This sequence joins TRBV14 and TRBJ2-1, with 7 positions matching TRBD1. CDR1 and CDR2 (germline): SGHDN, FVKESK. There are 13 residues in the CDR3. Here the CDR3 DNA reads TGTGCCAGCAGCTGGGACAGCTACAATGAACAGTTCTTC. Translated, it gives CASSWDSYNEQFF.

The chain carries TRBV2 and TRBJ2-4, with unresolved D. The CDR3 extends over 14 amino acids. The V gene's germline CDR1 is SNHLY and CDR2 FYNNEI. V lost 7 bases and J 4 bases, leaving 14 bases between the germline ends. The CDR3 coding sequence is TGTGCCAGCAAGTCAGGATACGAAAAAAACATTCAGTACTTC. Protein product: CASKSGYEKNIQYF.

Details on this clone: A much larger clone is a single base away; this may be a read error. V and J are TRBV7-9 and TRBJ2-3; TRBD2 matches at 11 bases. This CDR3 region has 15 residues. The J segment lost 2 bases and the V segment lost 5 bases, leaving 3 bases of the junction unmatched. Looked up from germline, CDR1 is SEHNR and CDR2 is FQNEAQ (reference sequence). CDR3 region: CASSVLAGVTDTQYF. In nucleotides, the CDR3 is TGTGCCAGCAGCGTACTAGCGGGGGTCACAGATACGCAGTATTTT.

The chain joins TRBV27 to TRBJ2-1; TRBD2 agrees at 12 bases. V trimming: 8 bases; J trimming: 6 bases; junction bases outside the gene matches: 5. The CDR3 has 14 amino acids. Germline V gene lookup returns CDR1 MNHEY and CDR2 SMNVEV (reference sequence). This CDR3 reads CASGGLAGFNEQFF. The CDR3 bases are TGTGCCAGCGGAGGACTAGCGGGGTTCAATGAGCAGTTCTTC.

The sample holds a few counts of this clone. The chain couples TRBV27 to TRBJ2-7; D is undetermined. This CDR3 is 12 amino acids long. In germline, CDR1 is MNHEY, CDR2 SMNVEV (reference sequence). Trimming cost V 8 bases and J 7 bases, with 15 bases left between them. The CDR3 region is CASGYQAREQYF. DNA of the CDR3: TGTGCCAGCGGCTATCAGGCACGGGAGCAGTACTTC.

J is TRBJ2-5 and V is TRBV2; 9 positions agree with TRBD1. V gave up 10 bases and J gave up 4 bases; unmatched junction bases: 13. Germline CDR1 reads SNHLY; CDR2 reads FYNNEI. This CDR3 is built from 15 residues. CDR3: CATHFRDRVGETQYF. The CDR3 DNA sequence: TGTGCCACCCACTTTCGGGACAGGGTAGGAGAGACCCAGTACTTC.

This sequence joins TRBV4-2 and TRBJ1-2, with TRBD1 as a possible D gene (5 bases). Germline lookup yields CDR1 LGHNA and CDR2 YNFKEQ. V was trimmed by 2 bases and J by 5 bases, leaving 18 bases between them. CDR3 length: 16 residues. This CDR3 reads CASSQKGEDNPYGYTF. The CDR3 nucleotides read TGTGCCAGCAGCCAAAAAGGGGAGGACAACCCTTATGGCTACACCTTC.

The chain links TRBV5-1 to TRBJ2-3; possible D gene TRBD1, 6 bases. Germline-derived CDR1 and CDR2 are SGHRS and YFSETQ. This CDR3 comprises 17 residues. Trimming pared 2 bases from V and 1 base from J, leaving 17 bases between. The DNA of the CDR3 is TGCGCCAGCAGCTTCTACAGGGATAGGGTCGGCACAGATACGCAGTATTTT. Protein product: CASSFYRDRVGTDTQYF.

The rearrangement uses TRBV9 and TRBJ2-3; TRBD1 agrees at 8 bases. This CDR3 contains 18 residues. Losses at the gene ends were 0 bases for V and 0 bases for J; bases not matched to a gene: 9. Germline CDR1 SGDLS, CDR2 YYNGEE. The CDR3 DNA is TGTGCCAGCAGCGTAGAAGGGGGGACAGGAGGTAGCACAGATACGCAGTATTTT. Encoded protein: CASSVEGGTGGSTDTQYF.

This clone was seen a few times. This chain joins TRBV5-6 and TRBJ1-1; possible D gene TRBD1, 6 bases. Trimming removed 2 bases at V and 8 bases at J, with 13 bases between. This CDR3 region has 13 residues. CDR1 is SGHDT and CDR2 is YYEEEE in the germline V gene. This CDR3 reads CASSFYRAGEAFF. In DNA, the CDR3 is TGTGCCAGCAGCTTTTACAGGGCCGGGGAAGCTTTCTTT.

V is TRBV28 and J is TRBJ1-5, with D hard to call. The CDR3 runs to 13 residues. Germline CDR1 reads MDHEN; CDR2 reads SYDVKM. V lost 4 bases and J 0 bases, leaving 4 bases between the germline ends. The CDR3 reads CASSYYSNQPQHF. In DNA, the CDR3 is TGTGCCAGCAGTTATTATAGCAATCAGCCCCAGCATTTT.

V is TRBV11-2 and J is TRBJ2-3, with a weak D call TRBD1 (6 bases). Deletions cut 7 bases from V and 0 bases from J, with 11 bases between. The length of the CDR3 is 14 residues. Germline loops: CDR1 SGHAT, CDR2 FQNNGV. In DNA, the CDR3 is TGTGCCAGCACCCAGGGGCTTAGCACAGATACGCAGTATTTT. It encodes CASTQGLSTDTQYF.

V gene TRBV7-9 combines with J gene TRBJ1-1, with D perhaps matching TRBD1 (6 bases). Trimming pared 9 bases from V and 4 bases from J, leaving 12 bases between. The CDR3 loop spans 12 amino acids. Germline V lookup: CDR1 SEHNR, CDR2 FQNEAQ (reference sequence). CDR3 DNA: TGTGCCAGTAATGGGGACATCACTGAAGCTTTCTTT. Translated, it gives CASNGDITEAFF. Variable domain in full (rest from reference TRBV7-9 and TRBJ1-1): DTGVSQNPRHKITKRGQNVTFRCDPISEHNRLYWYRQTLGQGPEFLTYFQNEAQLEKSRLLSDRFSAERPKGSFSTLEIQRTEQGDSAMYLCASNGDITEAFFGQGTRLTVV.

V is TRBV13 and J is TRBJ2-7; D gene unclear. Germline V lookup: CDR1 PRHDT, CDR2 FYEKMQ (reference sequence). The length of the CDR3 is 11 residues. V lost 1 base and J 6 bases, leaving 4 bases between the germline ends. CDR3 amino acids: CASSLVSEQYF. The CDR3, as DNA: TGTGCCAGCAGCTTAGTATCCGAGCAGTACTTC.

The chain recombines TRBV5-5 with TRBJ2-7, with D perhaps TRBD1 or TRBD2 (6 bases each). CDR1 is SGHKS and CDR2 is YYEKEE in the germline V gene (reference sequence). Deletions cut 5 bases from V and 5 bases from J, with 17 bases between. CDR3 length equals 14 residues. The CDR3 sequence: CASSRDRPGDEQYF. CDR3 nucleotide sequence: TGTGCCAGCAGTCGCGACAGGCCGGGGGACGAGCAGTACTTC.

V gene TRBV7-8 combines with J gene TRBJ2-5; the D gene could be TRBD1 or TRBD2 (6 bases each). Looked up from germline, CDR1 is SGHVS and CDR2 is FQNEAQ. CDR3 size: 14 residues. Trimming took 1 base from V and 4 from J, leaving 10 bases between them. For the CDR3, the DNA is TGTGCCAGCAGCTTAGGGGGGGCGGGAGAGACCCAGTACTTC. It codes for CASSLGGAGETQYF.

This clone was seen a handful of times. Here the CDR3 reads CASGRQGQGLYGYTF. CDR3 sequence (DNA): TGTGCTAGTGGTAGACAGGGACAGGGCCTCTATGGCTACACCTTC. This rearrangement joins TRBV12-5 to TRBJ1-2; 9 bases align to TRBD1. CDR1 is LGHNT, CDR2 FRNRAP, per germline. Trimming took 5 bases from V and 4 from J; bases not matched to a gene: 8. This CDR3 comprises 15 residues.

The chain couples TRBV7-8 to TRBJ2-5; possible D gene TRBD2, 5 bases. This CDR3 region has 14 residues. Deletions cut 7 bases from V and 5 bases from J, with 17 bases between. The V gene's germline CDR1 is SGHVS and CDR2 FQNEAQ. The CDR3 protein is CASTLAPPPETQYF. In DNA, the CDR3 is TGTGCCAGCACCCTAGCACCACCACCCGAGACCCAGTACTTC.

CDR3 sequence: CASSLNGDRNLWNQPQHF. CDR3 DNA sequence: TGTGCCAGCAGCTTAAATGGGGACAGGAACCTTTGGAATCAGCCCCAGCATTTT. The V gene is TRBV7-2, the J gene TRBJ1-5; TRBD1 aligns across 8 bases. With 2 bases clipped from V and 4 bases from J, the junction kept 13 bases outside the gene matches. Germline CDR1 SGHTA, CDR2 FQGNSA. The CDR3 covers 18 residues.

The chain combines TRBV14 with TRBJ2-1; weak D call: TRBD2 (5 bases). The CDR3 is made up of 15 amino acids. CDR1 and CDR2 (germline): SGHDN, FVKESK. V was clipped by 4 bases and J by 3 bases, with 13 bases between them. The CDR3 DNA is TGTGCCAGCAGCCCGACCAGCGGAGTCTACAATGAGCAGTTCTTC. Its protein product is CASSPTSGVYNEQFF.

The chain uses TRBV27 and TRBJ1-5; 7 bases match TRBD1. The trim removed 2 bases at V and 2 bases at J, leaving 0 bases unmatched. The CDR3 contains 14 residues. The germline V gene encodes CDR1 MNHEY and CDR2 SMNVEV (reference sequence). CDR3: CASSLGQGNQPQHF. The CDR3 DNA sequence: TGTGCCAGCAGTTTAGGACAGGGCAATCAGCCCCAGCATTTT.

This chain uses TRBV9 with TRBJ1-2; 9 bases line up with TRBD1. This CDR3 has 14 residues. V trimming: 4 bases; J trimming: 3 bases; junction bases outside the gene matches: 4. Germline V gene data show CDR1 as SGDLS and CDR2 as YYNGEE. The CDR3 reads CASSWTGEDYGYTF. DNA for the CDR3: TGTGCCAGCAGCTGGACAGGGGAGGACTATGGCTACACCTTC. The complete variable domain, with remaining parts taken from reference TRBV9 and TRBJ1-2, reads DSGVTQTPKHLITATGQRVTLRCSPRSGDLSVYWYQQSLDQGLQFLIQYYNGEERAKGNILERFSAQQFPDLHSELNLSSLELGDSALYFCASSWTGEDYGYTFGSGTRLTVV.

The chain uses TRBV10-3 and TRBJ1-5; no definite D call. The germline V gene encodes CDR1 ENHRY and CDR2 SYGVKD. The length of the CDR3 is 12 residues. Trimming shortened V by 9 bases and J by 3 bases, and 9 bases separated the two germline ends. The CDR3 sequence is CAMGGINQPQHF. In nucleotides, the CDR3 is TGTGCCATGGGAGGGATCAATCAGCCCCAGCATTTT.